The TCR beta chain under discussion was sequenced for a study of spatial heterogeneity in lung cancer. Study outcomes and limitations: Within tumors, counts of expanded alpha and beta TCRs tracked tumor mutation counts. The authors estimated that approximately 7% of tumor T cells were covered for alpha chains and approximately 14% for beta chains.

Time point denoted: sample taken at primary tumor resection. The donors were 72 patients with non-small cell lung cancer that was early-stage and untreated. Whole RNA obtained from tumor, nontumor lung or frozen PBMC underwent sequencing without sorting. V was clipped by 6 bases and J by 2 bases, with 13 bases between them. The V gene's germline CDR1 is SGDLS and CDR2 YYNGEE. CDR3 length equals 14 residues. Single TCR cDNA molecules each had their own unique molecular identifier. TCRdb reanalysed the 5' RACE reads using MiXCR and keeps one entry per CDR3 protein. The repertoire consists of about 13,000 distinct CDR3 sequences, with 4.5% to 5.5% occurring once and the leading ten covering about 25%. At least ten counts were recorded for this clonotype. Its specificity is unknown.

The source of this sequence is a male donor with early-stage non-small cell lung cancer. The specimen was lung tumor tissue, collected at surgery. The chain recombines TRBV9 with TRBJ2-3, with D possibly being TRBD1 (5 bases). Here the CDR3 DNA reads TGTGCCAGCACCTTAACAGGTTCCACAGATACGCAGTATTTT. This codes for CASTLTGSTDTQYF. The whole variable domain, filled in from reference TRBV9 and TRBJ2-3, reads DSGVTQTPKHLITATGQRVTLRCSPRSGDLSVYWYQQSLDQGLQFLIQYYNGEERAKGNILERFSAQQFPDLHSELNLSSLELGDSALYFCASTLTGSTDTQYFGPGTRLTVL.